This T cell receptor beta chain was recovered during a study of T cell repertoires in cytomegalovirus infection. The wider study: Based on public TCR beta signatures, there were indications of CMV infection and of a matching HLA type.

With respect to this clonotype: Its specificity is unknown. A much larger clone is a single base away; this may be a read error.

Trimming left V 2 bases short and J 3 bases short, with 10 bases between. The CDR3 sequence is 15 residues long. CDR1 is WNHNN and CDR2 is SYGVQD in the germline V gene (reference sequence). Broader study findings: The response measured ex vivo was dominated by TCR beta clonotypes (HLA-C-restricted and CMV-specific). Individuals carrying CMV plus the relevant HLA were identified by cumulative frequency of public TCR beta families.

One entry per CDR3 protein results from TCRdb running MiXCR on the reads. The table records 200,000 to 250,000 distinct CDR3 sequences, roughly 6.5% of them present only once. Source material: PBMCs. The source of this sequence is a human donor in good health (CMV status not recorded). Some clones in this sample may be carry-over from other donors' samples. The rearrangement uses TRBV10-1 and TRBJ2-2; no reliable D call. The CDR3 sequence: CASSEDGPDTGELFF. CDR3 coding DNA: TGCGCCAGCAGTGAGGATGGCCCCGACACCGGGGAGCTGTTTTTT.